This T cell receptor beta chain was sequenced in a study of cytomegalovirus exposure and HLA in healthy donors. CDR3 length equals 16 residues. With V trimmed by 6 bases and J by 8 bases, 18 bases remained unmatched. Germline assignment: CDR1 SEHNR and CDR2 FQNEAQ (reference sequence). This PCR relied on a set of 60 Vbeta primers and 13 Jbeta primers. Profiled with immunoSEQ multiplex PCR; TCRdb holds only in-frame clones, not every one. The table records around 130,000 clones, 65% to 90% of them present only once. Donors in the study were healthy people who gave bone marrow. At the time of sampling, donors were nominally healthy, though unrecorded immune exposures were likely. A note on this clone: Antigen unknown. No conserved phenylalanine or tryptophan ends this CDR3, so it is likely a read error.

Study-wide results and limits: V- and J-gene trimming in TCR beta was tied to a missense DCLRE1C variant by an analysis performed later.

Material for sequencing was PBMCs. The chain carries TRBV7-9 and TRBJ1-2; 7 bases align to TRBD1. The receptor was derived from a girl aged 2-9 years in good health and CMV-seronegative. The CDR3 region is CASSFSGDRVFLGYTL. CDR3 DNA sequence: TGTGCCAGCAGTTTTAGTGGCGACAGGGTATTCTTGGGCTACACCCTC.